These 18 T cell receptor beta chains came from one sample sequenced in a study of blood T cell repertoires in COVID-19. Method: immunoSEQ multiplex PCR; TCRdb's copy keeps in-frame clones and lacks some. The sample yields 250,000 or so clones, more than 75% seen once. Sequencing was performed on PBMCs or T cells enriched from blood (not recorded which). The receptors originated from a woman between 45 and 65 years old who had been exposed to COVID-19.

The V call is TRBV9, the J call TRBJ2-2; 7 nucleotides align to TRBD2. Trimming cost V 4 bases and J 4 bases; bases outside gene matches: 7. Germline V gives CDR1 SGDLS, CDR2 YYNGEE. This CDR3 comprises 15 residues. Here the CDR3 reads CASSLGGFGTGELFF. The CDR3 DNA reads as TGTGCCAGCAGCCTGGGGGGGTTTGGCACCGGGGAGCTGTTTTTT.

The chain combines TRBV14 with TRBJ2-5; a weak D match, TRBD2 (5 bases). Trimming took off 2 bases at V and 2 bases at J, with 18 bases between the two ends. The germline V gene has CDR1 SGHDN and CDR2 FVKESK. The CDR3 contains 17 residues. This CDR3 is CASSQIGTGTVQETQYF. CDR3 nucleotides: TGTGCCAGCAGCCAAATTGGCACGGGAACAGTACAAGAGACCCAGTACTTC.

The J gene is TRBJ2-2, the V gene TRBV6-5, with 11 positions matching TRBD1. Germline V gives CDR1 MNHEY, CDR2 SVGAGI. CDR3 size: 15 residues. V lost 6 bases to trimming and J lost 5 bases; unmatched junction nucleotides: 5. CDR3 bases: TGTGCCAGCAGCTTCCGGGACAGGGGGACCGGGGAGCTGTTTTTT. Encoded protein: CASSFRDRGTGELFF.

This clone occurred a few times. The chain employs TRBV7-6 and TRBJ1-3, with D perhaps TRBD1 (5 bases). CDR1 and CDR2 (germline): SGHVS, FNYEAQ. This CDR3 has 15 amino acids. V was clipped by 0 bases and J by 4 bases, with 10 bases between them. CDR3 coding DNA: TGTGCCAGCAGCTTAGCGCAGGGAACAGGAAACACCATATATTTT. This gives the protein CASSLAQGTGNTIYF.

This clone was observed once. The chain carries TRBV5-4 and TRBJ1-1; D gene ambiguous. Trimming cost V 3 bases and J 4 bases, with 13 bases left between them. CDR1 is SGHNT and CDR2 is YYREEE in the germline V gene (reference sequence). The CDR3 has 14 amino acids. CDR3 bases: TGTGCCAGCAGCTCAAGCAGGCTTTCCACTGAAGCTTTCTTT. As protein: CASSSSRLSTEAFF.

The J gene is TRBJ1-2, the V gene TRBV7-9; 7 bases map to TRBD1. This CDR3 spans 17 amino acids. The J segment lost 6 bases and the V segment lost 5 bases, leaving 18 bases of the junction unmatched. In germline, CDR1 is SEHNR, CDR2 FQNEAQ (reference sequence). The CDR3: CASSTTQGRGFYDGYTF. The CDR3 DNA reads TGTGCCAGCAGCACCACACAGGGGCGCGGATTTTATGATGGCTACACCTTC.

For the CDR3, the DNA is TGTGCCATCAGTGAGTCTCGACCGGGACAGGCATCATACGAGCAGTACTTC. Its protein product is CAISESRPGQASYEQYF. V usage is TRBV10-3 and J usage is TRBJ2-7; 8 bases agree with TRBD1. Trimming took 0 bases from V and 4 from J; bases not matched to a gene: 11. The CDR3 runs to 17 residues. From germline, CDR1 is ENHRY and CDR2 SYGVKD.

The V and J genes are TRBV6-2 or TRBV6-3 and TRBJ1-2; a weak D match, TRBD1 (6 bases). Germline assignment: CDR1 MNHEY and CDR2 SVGEGT. The CDR3 runs 12 residues. Between the trimmed V and J ends, which lost 6 bases and 8 bases, there was a span of 13 bases. CDR3 DNA: TGTGCCAGCAGCCGGACAGTGGGGGGCTACACCTTC. It encodes CASSRTVGGYTF.

This chain links TRBV6-2 or TRBV6-3 with TRBJ1-1, with 7 bases that match TRBD1. Unmatched junction bases numbered 18, after V lost 5 bases and J lost 0 bases. The CDR3 loop spans 19 amino acids. CDR1 and CDR2 from the germline V gene are MNHEY and SVGEGT. The CDR3 DNA reads TGTGCCAGCAGTCACCCCCTAGGCAGGGGGAACCCTATGAACACTGAAGCTTTCTTT. This translates into CASSHPLGRGNPMNTEAFF.

V and J are TRBV11-2 and TRBJ1-1, with no clear D. Germline V gives CDR1 SGHAT, CDR2 FQNNGV. V lost 2 bases and J lost 7, with 11 bases in between. This CDR3 has 13 residues. In nucleotides, the CDR3 is TGTGCCAGCAGCTTATTGGAGGGAATTGAAGCTTTCTTT. It translates to CASSLLEGIEAFF.

This clone was observed a few times. The V call is TRBV6-2 or TRBV6-3, the J call TRBJ1-1; 8 bases are a match to TRBD1. Germline assignment: CDR1 MNHEY and CDR2 SVGEGT. This CDR3 comprises 14 residues. J lost 3 bases, V lost 2 bases, and 2 bases had no gene match. CDR3 sequence reads: CASSYPTGDTEAFF. CDR3 coding DNA: TGTGCCAGCAGTTACCCGACAGGGGACACTGAAGCTTTCTTT.

CDR3 sequence: CASSQDPGQGSPLHF. The CDR3 bases are TGCGCCAGCAGTCAAGACCCGGGACAGGGCTCACCCCTCCACTTT. The rearrangement links TRBV10-1 to TRBJ1-6, with TRBD1 matching 9 bases. CDR3 length: 15 amino acids. Germline CDR1 WNHNN, CDR2 SYGVQD (reference sequence). The ends lost 5 bases at V and 10 bases at J; junction bases unmatched: 9.

This clone appeared a single time. The chain has TRBV19 and TRBJ1-5; possible D gene TRBD1, 6 bases. V dropped 6 bases and J dropped 3 bases, with 21 bases sitting between them. The germline V gene encodes CDR1 LNHDA and CDR2 SQIVND (reference sequence). The CDR3 loop spans 17 amino acids. CDR3 residues: CASRPNGQSFFNQPQHF. The DNA of the CDR3 is TGTGCCAGTAGACCGAATGGACAGAGCTTCTTCAATCAGCCCCAGCATTTT.

The rearrangement joins TRBV10-1 to TRBJ1-1; no firm D call. CDR1 is WNHNN and CDR2 is SYGVQD in the germline V gene (reference sequence). Trimming removed 2 bases at V and 5 bases at J, with 6 bases between. CDR3 length: 12 residues. Written as DNA, the CDR3 is TGCGCCAGCAGTGAGGGAGGGACTGAAGCTTTCTTT. Translated: CASSEGGTEAFF.

The gene calls are TRBV7-2 and TRBJ2-7; unclear D gene. V dropped 5 bases and J dropped 4 bases, with 15 bases sitting between them. This CDR3 region has 14 residues. Per the germline V gene, CDR1 is SGHTA and CDR2 is FQGNSA. CDR3 DNA sequence: TGTGCCAGCAGCCCTAACATGTTGACATACGAGCAGTACTTC. Translated, it gives CASSPNMLTYEQYF.

The chain links TRBV7-2 to TRBJ1-1; weak D call: TRBD1 (5 bases). V lost 6 bases to trimming and J lost 6 bases, with 14 bases between them. The CDR3 sequence is 13 residues long. The germline CDR1 and CDR2 sequences are SGHTA and FQGNSA. The CDR3 sequence: CASSPAGGAEAFF. In DNA, the CDR3 is TGTGCCAGCAGTCCGGCAGGAGGGGCTGAAGCTTTCTTT.

The chain employs TRBV19 and TRBJ1-2, with TRBD1 matching over 8 bases. The ends lost 6 bases at V and 6 bases at J; junction bases unmatched: 9. This CDR3 region has 14 residues. Germline CDR1 and CDR2: LNHDA and SQIVND (reference sequence). The CDR3 loop reads CASSRLQGANGYTF. For the CDR3, the DNA is TGTGCCAGTAGCCGATTGCAGGGGGCGAATGGCTACACCTTC. The whole variable domain, filled in from reference TRBV19 and TRBJ1-2, reads DGGITQSPKYLFRKEGQNVTLSCEQNLNHDAMYWYRQDPGQGLRLIYYSQIVNDFQKGDIAEGYSVSREKKESFPLTVTSAQKNPTAFYLCASSRLQGANGYTFGSGTRLTVV.

V usage is TRBV28 and J usage is TRBJ2-7; 11 nucleotides line up with TRBD1. Germline values: CDR1 MDHEN, CDR2 SYDVKM. This CDR3 has 14 amino acids. V shed 5 bases and J 3 bases; nucleotides not matched to a gene: 3. CDR3: CASSLGTGGYEQYF. In nucleotides, the CDR3 is TGTGCCAGCAGTCTCGGGACAGGGGGCTACGAGCAGTACTTC.